The rows below give T cell receptor beta chains drawn from one sample of a study of somatic mutations in cytotoxic T cells in rheumatoid arthritis. TCRdb keeps only in-frame clones here, not all; method: immunoSEQ multiplex PCR. The table lists tens of thousands of clones, approximately 82% of them singletons. The sequencing sample was made of CD8+ T cells sorted from blood. The receptor source for this set is an adult with rheumatoid arthritis. CDR3s include the opening cysteine and the closing phenylalanine or tryptophan. The D gene is left open where the match is weak. Size is omitted from some rows. Given values are once, few, many or a class for expanded clones.

CASSLGLNEKLFF TGTGCCAGCAGCTTAGGACTTAATGAAAAACTGTTTTTT TRBJ1-4 TRBV7-9 - -
CASSWGDAGELFF TGTGCCAGCAGTTGGGGGGACGCCGGGGAGCTGTTTTTT TRBJ2-2 TRBV5-6 once -
CASRGTGVPYNEQFF TGTGCCAGCAGGGGGACAGGGGTTCCCTACAATGAGCAGTTCTTC TRBJ2-1 TRBV2 - TRBD1
CASSLNRDVGELFF TGTGCCAGCAGCCTCAACAGGGATGTCGGGGAGCTGTTTTTT TRBJ2-2 TRBV7-3 - -
CASRGDRGREKLFF TGTGCCAGCAGAGGGGACAGGGGGCGAGAAAAACTGTTTTTT TRBJ1-4 TRBV28 once TRBD1
CASSPLGFYGYTF TGTGCCAGCAGCCCCTTGGGATTTTATGGCTACACCTTC TRBJ1-2 TRBV7-9 - -
CASSPREGPYNEQFF TGTGCCAGCAGCCCGCGGGAGGGCCCGTACAATGAGCAGTTCTTC TRBJ2-1 TRBV14 - TRBD2
CASSPNPGTGGQPQHF TGTGCCAGCAGTCCAAATCCCGGGACGGGCGGTCAGCCCCAGCATTTT TRBJ1-5 TRBV28 once -
CASSYDRVGTEAFF TGCGCCAGCAGCTACGACAGGGTTGGTACTGAAGCTTTCTTT TRBJ1-1 TRBV5-1 - TRBD1
CASSQDPGWGRGTGELFF TGCGCCAGCAGCCAAGATCCGGGTTGGGGGAGAGGAACCGGGGAGCTGTTTTTT TRBJ2-2 TRBV4-3 few -
CASSEGLAGAGGNEQFF TGCGCCAGCAGCGAAGGACTAGCGGGAGCGGGGGGCAATGAGCAGTTCTTC TRBJ2-1 TRBV5-1 - TRBD2
CASSYSAGNEQFF TGTGCCAGCAGTTACTCAGCGGGCAATGAGCAGTTCTTC TRBJ2-1 TRBV6-5 - -
CASISHEENTDTQYF TGTGCCAGCATCTCACACGAGGAGAACACAGATACGCAGTATTTT TRBJ2-3 TRBV7-2 - -
CASSPPGGRFQGYTF TGTGCCAGCAGTCCCCCCGGGGGCAGGTTTCAAGGCTACACCTTC TRBJ1-2 TRBV27 - -
CASTPTSGGSYNEQFF TGCGCCAGCACTCCCACATCGGGAGGTTCCTACAATGAGCAGTTCTTC TRBJ2-1 TRBV4-1 - TRBD2
CASSYLPGELFF TGTGCCAGCAGTTACTTGCCCGGGGAGCTGTTTTTT TRBJ2-2 TRBV6-5 - -
CASGTGRRNEQFF TGTGCCAGTGGGACAGGACGGAGGAATGAGCAGTTCTTC TRBJ2-1 TRBV19 - TRBD1
CASSPGPQETQYF TGTGCCAGCAGCCCGGGGCCGCAAGAGACCCAGTACTTC TRBJ2-5 TRBV7-9 once -
CASSISGRRGNQPQHF TGTGCCAGCAGTATATCGGGTAGGAGGGGGAATCAGCCCCAGCATTTT TRBJ1-5 TRBV27 - -
CASSQVLAGGPGANEQFF TGCGCCAGCAGCCAAGTTCTAGCGGGAGGGCCGGGGGCGAATGAGCAGTTCTTC TRBJ2-1 TRBV4-1 - TRBD2
CASSQGTYEQFF TGCGCCAGCAGCCAAGGGACCTATGAGCAGTTCTTC TRBJ2-1 TRBV4-1 - -
CASSERLGTAANYGYTF TGTGCCAGCAGTGAAAGATTGGGGACGGCAGCTAACTATGGCTACACCTTC TRBJ1-2 TRBV6-1 - -
CASSGGTGGRYEQYF TGTGCCAGCAGCGGGGGAACAGGGGGTCGGTACGAGCAGTACTTC TRBJ2-7 TRBV9 - TRBD1